The rows below give T cell receptor beta chains drawn from one sample of a study of cytomegalovirus exposure and HLA in healthy donors. TCRdb's copy holds only in-frame clones and misses some; the assay was immunoSEQ multiplex PCR. The repertoire holds roughly 110,000 clones, with roughly four fifths as singletons. Sequencing was carried out using PBMCs. Source of these receptors: a man aged 50 to 59 in good health and CMV-seronegative. Each CDR3 is given with its conserved first and last residue. D genes are given only for firm matches. Expanded clones get a size class; other rows say once, few or many, or leave the size out.

cdr3_nt	cdr3_aa	clone_size	j_call	v_call	d_call
TGTGCCAGTAGTTCTGACAGGTTCGGGGGCAATCAGCCCCAGCATTTT	CASSSDRFGGNQPQHF	NA	TRBJ1-5	TRBV19	NA
TGTGCCAGCAGCTTGGCCTACGAAGAGACCCAGTACTTC	CASSLAYEETQYF	NA	TRBJ2-5	TRBV5-6	NA
TGTGCCAGCTCACGCACCCCGGGGGGGGAGACCCAGTACTTC	CASSRTPGGETQYF	few	TRBJ2-5	TRBV18	TRBD2
TGTGCCAGCAGTTGGACAGGGGGCGGTTACAATGAGCAGTTCTTC	CASSWTGGGYNEQFF	NA	TRBJ2-1	TRBV6-4	TRBD1
TGTGCCAGTAGTGGGACAGCCAGCAATCAGCCCCAGCATTTT	CASSGTASNQPQHF	NA	TRBJ1-5	TRBV19	TRBD1
TGTGCCAGCAGCTTCAGCGGTAACGAGCAGTACTTC	CASSFSGNEQYF	NA	TRBJ2-7	TRBV7-9	NA
TGTGCCATCAGTGAGTCGACAGCTAGCTATGGCTACACCTTC	CAISESTASYGYTF	NA	TRBJ1-2	TRBV10-3	NA
TGCGCCAGCAGTGAGGTGGTGGACAGGGGTGACTCCGCACTCCACCCGAGACTCACAGATACGCAGTATTTT	CASSEVVDRGDSALHPRLTDTQYF	NA	TRBJ2-3	TRBV10-2	TRBD1
TGCGCCAGCAGCTTGGGAGGAAATAATTCACCCCTCCACTTT	CASSLGGNNSPLHF	NA	TRBJ1-6	TRBV5-1	NA
TGTGCCAGCAGTTTACGGTATCAGGGCTATAATTCACCCCTCCACTTT	CASSLRYQGYNSPLHF	NA	TRBJ1-6	TRBV27	NA
TGTGCCAGCAGTGCCACAGGGGGCCGGAATCAGCCCCAGCATTTT	CASSATGGRNQPQHF	NA	TRBJ1-5	TRBV6-1	TRBD1
TGTGCCAGCAGTTGGAGCGGGGGGGTAGATACGCAGTATTTT	CASSWSGGVDTQYF	NA	TRBJ2-3	TRBV27	TRBD2
TGTGCCAGCAGTGAGGTCAGCTCCTACGAGCAGTACTTC	CASSEVSSYEQYF	NA	TRBJ2-7	TRBV6-1	NA
TGCGCCAGCAGCTTGGTCGGGTCTACAACCTATGGCTACACCTTC	CASSLVGSTTYGYTF	NA	TRBJ1-2	TRBV5-1	NA
TGCGCCAGCAGCTCACGACAGGGCACAGATACGCAGTATTTT	CASSSRQGTDTQYF	few	TRBJ2-3	TRBV5-1	NA
TGTGCCACGGAGGGCCAGTTCTATGGCTACACCTTC	CATEGQFYGYTF	few	TRBJ1-2	TRBV2	NA
TGTGCCAGCAGCTTGCGAGCGGGGGCGGTGGGGAATGAGCAGTTCTTC	CASSLRAGAVGNEQFF	NA	TRBJ2-1	TRBV5-4	TRBD2